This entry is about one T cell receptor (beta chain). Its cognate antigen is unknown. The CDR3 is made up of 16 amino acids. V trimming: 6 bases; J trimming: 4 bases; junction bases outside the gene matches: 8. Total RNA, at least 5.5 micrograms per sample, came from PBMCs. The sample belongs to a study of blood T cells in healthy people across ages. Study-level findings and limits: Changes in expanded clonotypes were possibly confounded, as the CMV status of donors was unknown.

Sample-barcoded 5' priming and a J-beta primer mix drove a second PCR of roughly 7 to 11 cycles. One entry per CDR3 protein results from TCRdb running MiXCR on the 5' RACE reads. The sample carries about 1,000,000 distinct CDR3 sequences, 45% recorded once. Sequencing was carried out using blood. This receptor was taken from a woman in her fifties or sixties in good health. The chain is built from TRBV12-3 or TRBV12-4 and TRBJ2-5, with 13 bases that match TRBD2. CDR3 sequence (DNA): TGTGCCAGCAGCCGGACTAGCGGGGGTTGGGTAGAGACCCAGTACTTC. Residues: CASSRTSGGWVETQYF.